These T cell receptor beta chains were read from a single sample in a study of patients and donors after allogeneic stem cell transplantation. From the RT-PCR reads, TCRdb called clonotypes with MiXCR, one entry per CDR3 protein. The sample yields around 150,000 distinct CDR3 sequences, about 32% seen once. The sample was blood, either unsorted or a sorted T cell fraction (not recorded which). The receptors were gathered from a human donor who was either an allogeneic HSCT recipient or a stem cell or donor lymphocyte infusion donor (not recorded which). It is not recorded whose cells these are; they may come from a transplant donor. The CDR3 runs from the conserved cysteine through the conserved F or W. A D gene is named only where the DNA matches it firmly. Expanded clones get a size class; other rows say once, few or many, or leave the size out.

j_call v_call d_call clone_size cdr3_nt cdr3_aa
TRBJ2-1 TRBV5-1 TRBD2 - TGCGCCAGCAGGCGGACTAGGGACAATGAGCAGTTCTTC CASRRTRDNEQFF
TRBJ2-3 TRBV12-3/TRBV12-4 - - TGTGCCAGCAGACCGATCCTAAACCTCCCAGATACGCAGTATTTT CASRPILNLPDTQYF
TRBJ2-1 TRBV27 TRBD2 - TGTGCCAGCAGTTTAAGGTTAGCGGGAGGGGGATCCTACAATGAGCAGTTCTTC CASSLRLAGGGSYNEQFF
TRBJ1-5 TRBV20-1 - few TGCAGTGCTAGAGATTCGAACAGCAATCAGCCCCAGCATTTT CSARDSNSNQPQHF
TRBJ2-1 TRBV12-3/TRBV12-4 TRBD1 - TGTGCCAGCAGTCCGCTGCAGGGGACAGCTGATGAGCAGTTCTTC CASSPLQGTADEQFF
TRBJ2-7 TRBV20-1 - - TGCAGTGCCCCTACATCCGGGAGCTCCTACGAGCAGTACTTC CSAPTSGSSYEQYF
TRBJ2-5 TRBV7-2 - - TGTGCCAGCAGCCCCTTCGTAGGATTCCAAGAGACCCAGTACTTC CASSPFVGFQETQYF
TRBJ2-7 TRBV20-1 TRBD2 - TGCAGTGCTTTCACCGGGACTACGCCCTACGAGCAGTACTTC CSAFTGTTPYEQYF
TRBJ1-4 TRBV10-3 - many TGTGCCATCAGTGCCCATGCCAGTGAAAAACTGTTTTTT CAISAHASEKLFF
TRBJ1-1 TRBV12-3/TRBV12-4 - many TGTGCCAGCAGTTTAGAAATTGGCACTGAAGCTTTCTTT CASSLEIGTEAFF
TRBJ2-2 TRBV24-1 TRBD2 - TGTGCCACCAGTGATCCCCGACGGAGCGGGAGGGCCTTGTTTTTT CATSDPRRSGRALFF
TRBJ2-2 TRBV28 - - TGTGCCAGCAGTTTAGGCAGGAACACCGGGGAGCTGTTTTTT CASSLGRNTGELFF
TRBJ1-1 TRBV2 - few TGTGCCAGCAGTGAAAGGGTAGGTGGGGGCGGAACTGAAGCTTTCTTT CASSERVGGGGTEAFF
TRBJ1-5 TRBV6-2/TRBV6-3 - few TGTGCCAGCGGCGAACGTCAGCCCCAGCATTTT CASGERQPQHF
TRBJ2-6 TRBV11-1 - - TGTGCCAGCAGTCCCAACCGAGCAGGTGGGGCCAACGTCCTGACTTTC CASSPNRAGGANVLTF